This record concerns one T cell receptor (beta chain) sequence. What it binds is not known. Compared with germline, one end of the junction differs, possibly owing to a read error. The sample is drawn from a study of CD8+CD57+ T cells in acquired aplastic anemia. Study at large: Sorted CD4+ and CD8+ cells yielded roughly 3.2 ug of DNA on average. Study findings and constraints: Patients and controls had in common approximately 28 CD8+ CDR3 sequences.

The CDR3 runs 15 residues. Germline V gene lookup returns CDR1 SGHVS and CDR2 FNYEAQ. TCR beta VDJ and CDR3 profiling used genomic DNA as template. TCRdb redid the calling of the reads with MiXCR, one entry per CDR3 protein. The sample shows 250,000 to 350,000 distinct CDR3 sequences, 45% to 65% of them seen only once. The sequence came from a human donor with severe aplastic anemia or a healthy control (not recorded which). J is TRBJ2-1 and V is TRBV7-6; maybe TRBD1 (5 bases). Material for sequencing was sorted CD4+, CD8+, or CD8+CD57+ T cells (not recorded which) from PBMCs. The CDR3 nucleotides are TGTGCCAGCAGCTTATCCCGGACAAGATACAATGAACAGTTCTTC. Encoded protein: CASSLSRTRYNEQFF.